This T cell receptor (beta chain) is from a study of blood T cell repertoires in COVID-19. The overall study: COVID-19 samples, acute and convalescent, were from the United States, Italy and Spain. Sources were T cells, B-cell-depleted T cells, or PBMCs; the material itself was cDNA or gDNA.

Original methodology: Amplification of reference gene primers was used by the study to estimate nucleated cell counts. Assay used: immunoSEQ multiplex PCR; TCRdb lists only in-frame clones, some missing. The DNA gave D and trimming, while V, J and clone size come from that table. This sample has 40,000 to 50,000 clones, with about 90% found just once. The sample consisted of peripheral blood. This sequence was found in a man between 65 and 85 years old with active COVID-19.

The CDR3 is CASSGTAYEQYF. In DNA, the CDR3 is TGTGCCAGCAGTGGGACTGCCTACGAGCAGTACTTC. The genes are TRBV6-6 and TRBJ2-7; possible D gene TRBD2, 6 bases. This CDR3 spans 12 amino acids. CDR1 is MNHNY and CDR2 is SVGAGI in the germline V gene (reference sequence). The V gene lost 5 bases and the J gene lost 2 bases, with 7 bases spanning the gap.